This T cell receptor beta chain was profiled in a study of identical twins. Study-wide results and caveats: Out-of-frame TCR alpha sharing observed in monozygotic twins exceeded model estimates. Within cord blood, abundant beta clonotypes carried fewer insertions, but memory repertoires showed no such trend.

There were only healthy Caucasians among the donors. Trimming cost V 4 bases and J 10 bases, with 17 bases left between them. There are 15 residues in the CDR3. Germline V gives CDR1 SEHNR, CDR2 FQNEAQ (reference sequence). TCRdb re-analysed the 5' RACE reads in MiXCR, keeping a single row per CDR3 protein. Of under 900,000 distinct CDR3 sequences in the sample, roughly 12% were seen once. Comment on this clonotype: Its antigen is still unknown.

The same sample was also used in a study of yellow fever vaccine responses in identical twins.

The chain joins TRBV7-9 to TRBJ1-6, with D hard to call. The specimen was PBMCs. The source of this sequence is a woman between 18 and 30 years old in good health. The CDR3 DNA sequence: TGTGCCAGCAGCTCACGTGCCCCCACTGGATCACCCCTCCACTTT. As protein: CASSSRAPTGSPLHF.